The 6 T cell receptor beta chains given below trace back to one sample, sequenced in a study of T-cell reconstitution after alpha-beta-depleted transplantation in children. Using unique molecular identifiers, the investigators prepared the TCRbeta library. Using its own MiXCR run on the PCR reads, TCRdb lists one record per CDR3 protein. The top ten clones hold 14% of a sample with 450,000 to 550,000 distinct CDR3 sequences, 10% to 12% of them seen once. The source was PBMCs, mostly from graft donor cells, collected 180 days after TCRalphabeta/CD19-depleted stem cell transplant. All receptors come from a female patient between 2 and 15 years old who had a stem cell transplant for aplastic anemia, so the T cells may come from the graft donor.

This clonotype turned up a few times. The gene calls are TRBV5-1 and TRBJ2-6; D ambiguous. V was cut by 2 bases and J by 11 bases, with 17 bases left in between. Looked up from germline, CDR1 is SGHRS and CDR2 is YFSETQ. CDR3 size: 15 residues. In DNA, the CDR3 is TGCGCCAGCAGCTTCCTACAGACTGATTGGGACGTCCTGACTTTC. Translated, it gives CASSFLQTDWDVLTF.

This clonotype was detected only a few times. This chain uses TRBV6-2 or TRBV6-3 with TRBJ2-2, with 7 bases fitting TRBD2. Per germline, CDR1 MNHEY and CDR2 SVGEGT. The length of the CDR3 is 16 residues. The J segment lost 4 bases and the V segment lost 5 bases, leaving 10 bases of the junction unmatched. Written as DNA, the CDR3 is TGTGCCAGCAGTAAATGGGGGAGGGGAACCACCGGGGAGCTGTTTTTT. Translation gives CASSKWGRGTTGELFF.

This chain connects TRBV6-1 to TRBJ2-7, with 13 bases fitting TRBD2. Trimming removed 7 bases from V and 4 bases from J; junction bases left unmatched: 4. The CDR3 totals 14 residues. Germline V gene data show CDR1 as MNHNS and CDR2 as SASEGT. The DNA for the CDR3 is TGTGCCAGCAAGGGACTAGCGGGGTCATACGAGCAGTACGTC. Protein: CASKGLAGSYEQYV.

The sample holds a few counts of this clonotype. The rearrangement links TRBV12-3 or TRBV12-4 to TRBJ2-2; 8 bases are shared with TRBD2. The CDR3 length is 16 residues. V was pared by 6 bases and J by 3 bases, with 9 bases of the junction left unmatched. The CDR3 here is CASSPPGGDYTGELFF. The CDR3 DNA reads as TGTGCCAGCAGCCCCCCCGGGGGGGATTACACCGGGGAGCTGTTTTTT.

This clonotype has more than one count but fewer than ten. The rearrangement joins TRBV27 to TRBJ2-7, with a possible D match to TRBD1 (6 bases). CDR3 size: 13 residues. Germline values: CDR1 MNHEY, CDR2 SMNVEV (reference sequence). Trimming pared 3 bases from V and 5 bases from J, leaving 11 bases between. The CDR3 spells CASSLGRGNEQYV. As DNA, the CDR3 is TGTGCCAGCAGTTTGGGCAGGGGAAACGAGCAGTACGTC.

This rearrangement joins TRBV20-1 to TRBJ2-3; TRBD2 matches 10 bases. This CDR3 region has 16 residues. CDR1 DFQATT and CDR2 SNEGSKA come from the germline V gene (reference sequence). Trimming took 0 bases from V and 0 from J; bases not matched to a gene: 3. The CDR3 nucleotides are TGCAGTGCTAGAGATCCGACTAGCGGGAGCACAGATACGCAGTATTTT. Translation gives CSARDPTSGSTDTQYF.